Below are 27 T cell receptor beta chains sequenced from a single sample in a study of shared clonotypes between healthy human individuals. Profiled with immunoSEQ multiplex PCR; TCRdb holds only in-frame clones, not every one. The table has about 1 million clones, around 75% seen once. The specimen was memory CD4+ T cells sorted from blood. Subset given: CD45RA-negative fraction. The receptor source for this set is a man aged 18 to 29 in good health.

About this clone: This CDR3 is also generated by other DNA sequences in the sample. The chain couples TRBV18 to TRBJ2-5; D unclear. Trimming took off 3 bases at V and 5 bases at J, with 7 bases between the two ends. The CDR3 is 12 amino acids. Germline V gene lookup returns CDR1 KGHSH and CDR2 LQKENI. The CDR3 here is CASSPAGETQYF. The CDR3 nucleotides read TGTGCCAGCTCACCTGCTGGTGAGACCCAGTACTTC.

The chain links TRBV6-5 to TRBJ1-6; 8 bases are shared with TRBD1. The V gene's germline CDR1 is MNHEY and CDR2 SVGAGI. The CDR3 covers 15 residues. J was trimmed by 10 bases and V by 7 bases; bases with no gene match: 12. The CDR3 protein is CASTQNGQGDSPLHF. The CDR3, as DNA: TGTGCCAGCACACAAAATGGACAGGGAGACTCACCCCTCCACTTT.

V and J are TRBV19 and TRBJ2-1, with a possible D match to TRBD2 (5 bases). V lost 5 bases and J 2 bases, leaving 16 bases between the germline ends. This CDR3 comprises 16 residues. The germline V gene has CDR1 LNHDA and CDR2 SQIVND (reference sequence). The CDR3: CASSSQLDGAYNEQFF. DNA of the CDR3: TGTGCCAGTAGTTCTCAACTGGACGGGGCCTACAATGAGCAGTTCTTC.

A single count supports this clone. The genes are TRBV7-9 and TRBJ2-5; D could derive from TRBD1 or TRBD2 (5 bases each). V was clipped by 3 bases and J by 2 bases, with 10 bases between them. This CDR3 contains 14 residues. Germline-derived CDR1 and CDR2 are SEHNR and FQNEAQ (reference sequence). DNA for the CDR3: TGTGCCAGCAGCTTTGGGGGTAGTCAAGAGACCCAGTACTTC. Protein product: CASSFGGSQETQYF.

The CDR3 sequence: CASSPRTGGRGTEAFF. The CDR3 coding sequence is TGTGCCAGCAGCCCTCGGACAGGGGGCCGGGGCACTGAAGCTTTCTTT. The rearrangement links TRBV5-6 to TRBJ1-1; TRBD1 aligns across 11 bases. This CDR3 contains 16 residues. Germline-derived CDR1 and CDR2 are SGHDT and YYEEEE. V dropped 4 bases and J dropped 4; count of bases not matched to a gene: 9.

This chain links TRBV4-1 with TRBJ1-5; D is ambiguous. The germline CDR1 and CDR2 sequences are MGHRA and YSYEKL. Trimming took off 1 base at V and 1 base at J, with 11 bases between the two ends. The CDR3 is 16 amino acids. As DNA, the CDR3 is TGCGCCAGCAGCCAAGTTTCGGCGGGGAGCAATCAGCCCCAGCATTTT. Translated: CASSQVSAGSNQPQHF.

This chain joins TRBV5-4 and TRBJ1-5; D is undetermined. V lost 4 bases and J 5 bases, leaving 13 bases between the germline ends. The CDR3 length is 14 residues. Looked up from germline, CDR1 is SGHNT and CDR2 is YYREEE (reference sequence). The CDR3 sequence: CASSRGLGDQPQHF. As DNA, the CDR3 is TGTGCCAGCAGCCGCGGGTTAGGTGATCAGCCCCAGCATTTT.

The chain couples TRBV29-1 to TRBJ2-7; unclear D gene. Germline lookup yields CDR1 SQVTM and CDR2 ANQGSEA. V dropped 7 bases and J dropped 2 bases, with 12 bases sitting between them. This CDR3 comprises 12 residues. The CDR3 is CSGVRWPYEQYF. DNA for the CDR3: TGCAGCGGGGTCAGGTGGCCCTACGAGCAGTACTTC.

This clone was counted once. The chain recombines TRBV2 with TRBJ2-5, with D uncertain. The CDR3 runs 12 residues. The germline V gene encodes CDR1 SNHLY and CDR2 FYNNEI. The V gene lost 4 bases and the J gene lost 12 bases, with 15 bases spanning the gap. CDR3 loop: CASSAAPRSEYF. The CDR3 region has the DNA TGTGCCAGCAGTGCGGCCCCCAGGTCCGAGTACTTC.

The chain combines TRBV9 with TRBJ2-5; D not certain. CDR3 length: 12 amino acids. V lost 0 bases and J lost 2, with 2 bases in between. Per the germline V gene, CDR1 is SGDLS and CDR2 is YYNGEE. The CDR3 spells CASSVEQETQYF. CDR3 coding DNA: TGTGCCAGCAGCGTAGAACAAGAGACCCAGTACTTC.

The CDR3 DNA reads as TGTGCCAGTACCGAGGCGCCGGCCACTGAAGCTTTCTTT. Amino acids: CASTEAPATEAFF. This chain uses TRBV19 with TRBJ1-1; the D is unclear. CDR3 length: 13 amino acids. The V end was cut by 7 bases, the J end by 4 bases, with 13 bases between. CDR1 and CDR2 (germline): LNHDA, SQIVND (reference sequence).

The chain recombines TRBV30 with TRBJ2-7, with a possible D match to TRBD1 (5 bases). The CDR3 has 13 amino acids. V was shortened by 2 bases and J by 2 bases, with 10 bases between the two germline ends. Germline CDR1 is GTSNPN and CDR2 is SVGIG (reference sequence). The CDR3 bases are TGTGCCTGGAGTAATGGACAAGCCTACGAGCAGTACTTC. This gives the protein CAWSNGQAYEQYF.

This sequence joins TRBV6-6 and TRBJ1-5, with D maybe TRBD1 (5 bases). The CDR3 extends over 12 amino acids. Germline V lookup: CDR1 MNHNY, CDR2 SVGAGI (reference sequence). V gave up 11 bases and J gave up 0 bases, with 8 bases separating them. The CDR3 is CAGGYSNQPQHF. The CDR3 nucleotides read TGTGCCGGGGGTTATAGCAATCAGCCCCAGCATTTT.

The J gene is TRBJ2-3, the V gene TRBV2; D might be TRBD2 (5 bases). CDR3 length: 15 residues. The ends were cut back, 7 bases at V and 0 bases at J, with 14 bases in the middle. The germline gives CDR1 SNHLY, CDR2 FYNNEI. The CDR3 DNA follows: TGTGCCAGCACCCTGACTTGGACTAGCACAGATACGCAGTATTTT. Translated, it gives CASTLTWTSTDTQYF.

The J gene is TRBJ2-7, the V gene TRBV30; 12 bases agree with TRBD2. V dropped 2 bases and J dropped 6; count of bases not matched to a gene: 11. The CDR3 sequence is 16 residues long. From germline, CDR1 is GTSNPN and CDR2 SVGIG (reference sequence). CDR3 protein: CAWSYPGASGRAEQYF. CDR3 bases: TGTGCCTGGAGTTATCCCGGTGCTAGCGGGAGGGCCGAGCAGTACTTC.

This clone was counted between two and nine times. This specimen includes other DNA sequences encoding the same CDR3. This sequence joins TRBV30 and TRBJ1-4, with D possibly TRBD1 on 5 matching bases. CDR3 length equals 13 residues. V was trimmed by 3 bases and J by 2 bases, leaving 7 bases between them. Per germline, CDR1 GTSNPN and CDR2 SVGIG (reference sequence). CDR3 bases: TGTGCCTGGAGGGGGGGTACTAATGAAAAACTGTTTTTT. Translating gives CAWRGGTNEKLFF.

This clone has a handful of counts. The rearrangement uses TRBV5-1 and TRBJ2-3; 12 nucleotides match TRBD2. There are 15 residues in the CDR3. Losses at the gene ends were 7 bases for V and 4 bases for J; bases not matched to a gene: 7. Germline V lookup: CDR1 SGHRS, CDR2 YFSETQ. CDR3 residues: CASSSGGARSDTQYF. CDR3 DNA: TGCGCCAGCTCTAGCGGGGGGGCCAGGTCAGATACGCAGTATTTT.

The V and J genes are TRBV7-2 and TRBJ2-3; possible D gene TRBD1, 6 bases. This CDR3 contains 15 residues. Germline V gene data show CDR1 as SGHTA and CDR2 as FQGNSA. The ends were cut back, 1 base at V and 4 bases at J, with 12 bases in the middle. The DNA of the CDR3 is TGTGCCAGCAGCTTAGGAGGGGGTGGGCCAGATACGCAGTATTTT. Translation: CASSLGGGGPDTQYF.

The V and J genes are TRBV5-4 and TRBJ2-1; D possibly corresponds to TRBD2 (5 bases). V lost 4 bases and J lost 0, with 14 bases in between. Germline-derived CDR1 and CDR2 are SGHNT and YYREEE (reference sequence). CDR3 size: 16 residues. CDR3 DNA sequence: TGTGCCAGCAGCGAGGGCAGGAGAAACTCCTACAATGAGCAGTTCTTC. Amino acid sequence: CASSEGRRNSYNEQFF.

Only a few counts were recorded for this clone. V usage is TRBV2 and J usage is TRBJ2-6; 7 bases map to TRBD1. Trimming took 7 bases from V and 0 from J; bases not matched to a gene: 6. There are 16 residues in the CDR3. The germline V gene has CDR1 SNHLY and CDR2 FYNNEI. The CDR3 DNA follows: TGTGCCAGCAAGCCGGGACAGAGCTCTGGGGCCAACGTCCTGACTTTC. Its protein is CASKPGQSSGANVLTF. Full variable domain (missing parts from reference TRBV2 and TRBJ2-6): EPEVTQTPSHQVTQMGQEVILRCVPISNHLYFYWYRQILGQKVEFLVSFYNNEISEKSEIFDDQFSVERPDGSNFTLKIRSTKLEDSAMYFCASKPGQSSGANVLTFGAGSRLTVL.

V usage is TRBV6-6 and J usage is TRBJ1-1; tentative D call: TRBD1 (5 bases). The V end was cut by 7 bases, the J end by 6 bases, with 15 bases between. The CDR3 sequence is 13 residues long. Germline loops: CDR1 MNHNY, CDR2 SVGAGI (reference sequence). CDR3 region: CASTHQTGAEAFF. In DNA form, the CDR3 reads TGTGCCAGCACCCATCAAACAGGAGCTGAAGCTTTCTTT.

This clone occurred a few times. This chain connects TRBV6-4 to TRBJ1-6, with a weak D call TRBD1 (5 bases). Germline assignment: CDR1 MRHNA and CDR2 SNTAGT. V was pared by 7 bases and J by 5 bases, with 12 bases between. CDR3 size: 14 residues. The CDR3 loop is CASTQGRDNSPLHF. Written as DNA, the CDR3 is TGTGCCAGCACCCAGGGACGGGATAATTCACCCCTCCACTTT.

The chain combines TRBV4-1 with TRBJ1-1; tentative D call: TRBD1 (5 bases). Trimming took off 5 bases at V and 11 bases at J, with 18 bases between the two ends. In germline, CDR1 is MGHRA, CDR2 YSYEKL. The CDR3 consists of 13 residues. The CDR3 DNA reads TGCGCCAGCAGCTTACAGGTGCTCGAAGCGGCTTTCTTT. As protein: CASSLQVLEAAFF.

This chain connects TRBV4-3 to TRBJ2-5; 8 bases align to TRBD2. The CDR3 totals 14 residues. The V and J ends lost 4 bases and 4 bases, in that order; junction bases with no gene match: 5. Germline assignment: CDR1 LGHNA and CDR2 YSLEER. The CDR3 sequence: CASSRALAGETQYF. CDR3 DNA: TGCGCCAGCAGCCGCGCCCTAGCGGGAGAGACCCAGTACTTC.

This clone was detected only once. Other DNA sequences within the sample encode an identical CDR3. The chain links TRBV5-6 to TRBJ1-2, with D maybe TRBD1 (5 bases). V lost 4 bases to trimming and J lost 2 bases, with 15 bases between them. The CDR3 extends over 15 amino acids. The germline V gene encodes CDR1 SGHDT and CDR2 YYEEEE. The CDR3 nucleotides are TGTGCCAGCAGCCCTGGGACGGGGAGGAACTATGGCTACACCTTC. This gives the protein CASSPGTGRNYGYTF.

This sequence joins TRBV6-1 and TRBJ1-6, with D possibly TRBD1 on 5 matching bases. This CDR3 comprises 13 residues. The V end was cut by 7 bases, the J end by 8 bases, with 12 bases between. Germline CDR1 is MNHNS and CDR2 is SASEGT. Written as DNA, the CDR3 is TGTGCCAGCACACCCTGGGGGGATTCACCCCTCCACTTT. Translating gives CASTPWGDSPLHF.

The rearrangement links TRBV10-3 to TRBJ2-5, with D hard to call. In germline, CDR1 is ENHRY, CDR2 SYGVKD. The CDR3 is made up of 13 amino acids. The V and J ends lost 5 bases and 1 base respectively, with 8 bases between them. For the CDR3, the DNA is TGTGCCATCAGTAGGGCGGCCCAAGAGACCCAGTACTTC. Protein product: CAISRAAQETQYF.